Listed below are T cell receptor beta chains from one sample, sequenced in a study of CD8 T cells in ankylosing spondylitis. TCRdb called the 5' RACE reads again in MiXCR, with one record for every CDR3 protein. This table holds about 240,000 distinct CDR3 sequences, approximately 9% found once. Sequenced: blood, either unsorted or a sorted T cell fraction (not recorded which). These receptors all come from a male donor with ankylosing spondylitis or in good health (not recorded which). Both conserved end residues are part of each CDR3.

V	J	CDR3
TRBV19	TRBJ1-1	CASTLGTGNTEAFF
TRBV20-1	TRBJ1-1	CSARPPGAGTEAFF
TRBV20-1	TRBJ2-7	CSAGLARQGNKNLLYEQYF
TRBV4-3	TRBJ2-1	CASSPTSGSTEQFF
TRBV12-3/TRBV12-4	TRBJ1-3	CASSLGASQRF
TRBV5-1	TRBJ2-1	CASSLEGASYNEQFF
TRBV20-1	TRBJ1-6	CSARAQGYNSPLHF
TRBV20-1	TRBJ2-1	CSARDRSGRTRTYNEQFF
TRBV5-1	TRBJ2-5	CASRVADQETQYF
TRBV3-1	TRBJ1-2	CASSQDLTGGGYTF
TRBV4-1	TRBJ2-7	CASSQDPEGDPYEQYF
TRBV7-2	TRBJ1-2	CASSLGLPGRSEGYTF
TRBV20-1	TRBJ1-1	CSAKDGNTEAFF
TRBV20-1	TRBJ1-1	CSARDRLRGGDTEAFF
TRBV25-1	TRBJ2-7	CASRQGGRESDEQYF
TRBV29-1	TRBJ1-1	CSVEGVAGHLNTEAFF
TRBV15	TRBJ1-6	CATSSAYSPLHF
TRBV20-1	TRBJ2-3	CSASSGDTQYF
TRBV5-6	TRBJ2-1	CASSAGLAGVNEQFF
TRBV5-1	TRBJ2-3	CASTLDRGSTDTQYF
TRBV7-2	TRBJ2-1	CASSLAWVAASYNEQFF
TRBV5-1	TRBJ1-4	CASSSDTREKLFF
TRBV7-2	TRBJ2-2	CASSSQGAAPGELFF
TRBV5-1	TRBJ1-1	CASTRGTEAFF
TRBV5-1	TRBJ2-1	CASSLVTGGFYNEQFF
TRBV6-2/TRBV6-3	TRBJ1-1	CASGQGTEAFF
TRBV5-1	TRBJ2-7	CASKPQGPYEQYF
TRBV5-5	TRBJ1-2	CASSLGSRQGHYGYTF
TRBV7-6	TRBJ2-1	CASSAHRGEQFF
TRBV12-3/TRBV12-4	TRBJ2-7	CASSLTSSYEQYF
TRBV20-1	TRBJ2-2	CCARDLRSPLSTGELFF
TRBV18	TRBJ1-2	CASSPRDSDPNYGYTF
TRBV11-2	TRBJ2-3	CASEYQGADTQYF
TRBV7-6	TRBJ2-5	CASSRKETGKERETQYF
TRBV12-3/TRBV12-4	TRBJ1-1	CASSFHNTEAFF
TRBV20-1	TRBJ2-1	CSASQLAADEQFF
TRBV27	TRBJ2-5	CASRETGGPRKTQYF
TRBV25-1	TRBJ1-4	CASSGGGVLGEKLFF
TRBV20-1	TRBJ2-1	CSAPAGSYNEQFF
TRBV6-1	TRBJ1-5	CASSGQGGRNQPQHF
TRBV5-5	TRBJ2-2	CASSNTNTGELFF
TRBV29-1	TRBJ1-2	CSVERGRSRGYTF
TRBV10-3	TRBJ2-7	CAISERQEPSYEQYF
TRBV20-1	TRBJ2-1	CSGRPRDSYNEQFF
TRBV4-3	TRBJ2-3	CASSLNPAQGTDTQYF
TRBV20-1	TRBJ2-1	CSGTVRQGEQFF
TRBV12-3/TRBV12-4	TRBJ2-7	CASSPPNGPLWEQYF
TRBV7-7	TRBJ2-1	CASSLERTGKVNEQFF
TRBV7-6	TRBJ2-1	CDSSIRPRGSRNEQFF
TRBV10-2	TRBJ1-3	CASSGGSGNTIYF
TRBV7-2	TRBJ1-5	CASTYDRGQPQHF
TRBV20-1	TRBJ1-1	CSASAPQTVNTEAFF
TRBV15	TRBJ2-7	CATSSMDSGGYEQYF
TRBV5-1	TRBJ1-1	CASSPMREGGTEAFF
TRBV10-3	TRBJ2-3	CAISESGDGGDTQYF
TRBV7-8	TRBJ2-1	CASSLGLASSYNEQFF
TRBV3-1	TRBJ2-7	CASSQEVREGTDVYEQYF
TRBV29-1	TRBJ2-7	CSVNTGTSGEQYF
TRBV7-8	TRBJ1-5	CASSFYLAVSNQPQHF
TRBV7-9	TRBJ1-1	CASSLLNTEAFF